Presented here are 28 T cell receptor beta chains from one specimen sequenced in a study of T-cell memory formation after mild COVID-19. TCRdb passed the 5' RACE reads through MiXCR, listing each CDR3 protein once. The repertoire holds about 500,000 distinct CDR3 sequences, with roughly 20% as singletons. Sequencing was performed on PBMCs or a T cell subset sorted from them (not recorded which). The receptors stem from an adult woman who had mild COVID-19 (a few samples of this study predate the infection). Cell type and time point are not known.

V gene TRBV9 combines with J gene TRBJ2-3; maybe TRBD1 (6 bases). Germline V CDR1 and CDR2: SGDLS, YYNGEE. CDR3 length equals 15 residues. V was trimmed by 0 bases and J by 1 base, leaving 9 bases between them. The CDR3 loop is CASSVGQAGTDTQYF. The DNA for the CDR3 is TGTGCCAGCAGCGTAGGACAGGCGGGCACAGATACGCAGTATTTT.

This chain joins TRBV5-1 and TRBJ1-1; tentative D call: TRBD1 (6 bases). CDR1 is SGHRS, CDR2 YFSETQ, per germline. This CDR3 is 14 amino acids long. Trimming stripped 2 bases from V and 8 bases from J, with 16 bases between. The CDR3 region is CASSLPAPTGEAFF. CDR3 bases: TGCGCCAGCAGCTTACCGGCCCCGACAGGAGAAGCTTTCTTT.

In DNA, the CDR3 is TGTGCCAGCAGTCCTCCCGGCGCGGGAGACGGCAATGAGCAGTTCTTC. It is translated as CASSPPGAGDGNEQFF. V gene TRBV12-3 or TRBV12-4 combines with J gene TRBJ2-1; 7 bases line up with TRBD2. Losses at the gene ends were 5 bases for V and 6 bases for J; bases not matched to a gene: 13. The CDR3 covers 16 residues.

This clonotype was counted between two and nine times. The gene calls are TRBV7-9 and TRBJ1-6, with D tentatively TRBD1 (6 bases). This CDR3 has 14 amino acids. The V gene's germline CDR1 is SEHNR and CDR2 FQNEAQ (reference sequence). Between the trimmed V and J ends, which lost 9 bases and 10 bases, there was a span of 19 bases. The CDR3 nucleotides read TGTGCCAGTGACAGGACCGCCGGTGGATCACCCCTCCACTTT. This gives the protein CASDRTAGGSPLHF.

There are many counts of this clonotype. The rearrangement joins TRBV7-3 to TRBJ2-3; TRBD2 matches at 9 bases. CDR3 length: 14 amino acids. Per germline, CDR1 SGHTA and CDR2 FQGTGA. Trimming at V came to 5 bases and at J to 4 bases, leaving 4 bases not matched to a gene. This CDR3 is CASSDRTSADTQYF. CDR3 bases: TGTGCCAGCAGCGACCGGACTAGCGCAGATACGCAGTATTTT.

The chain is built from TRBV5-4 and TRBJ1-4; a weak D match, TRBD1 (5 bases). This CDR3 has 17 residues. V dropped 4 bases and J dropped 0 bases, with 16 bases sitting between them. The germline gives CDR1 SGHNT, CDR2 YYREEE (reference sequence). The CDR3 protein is CASSPGGVTATNEKLFF. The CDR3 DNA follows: TGTGCCAGCAGCCCCGGAGGGGTTACGGCAACTAATGAAAAACTGTTTTTT.

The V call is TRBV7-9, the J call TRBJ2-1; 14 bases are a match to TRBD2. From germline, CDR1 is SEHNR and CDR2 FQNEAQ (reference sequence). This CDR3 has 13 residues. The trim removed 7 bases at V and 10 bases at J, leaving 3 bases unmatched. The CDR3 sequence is CASTRTSGREQFF. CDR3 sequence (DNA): TGTGCCAGCACGCGGACTAGCGGGAGGGAGCAGTTCTTC.

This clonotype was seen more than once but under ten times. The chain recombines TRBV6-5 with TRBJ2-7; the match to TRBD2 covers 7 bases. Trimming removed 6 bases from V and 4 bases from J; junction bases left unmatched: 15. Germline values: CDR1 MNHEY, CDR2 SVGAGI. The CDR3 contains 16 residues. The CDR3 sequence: CASSRKGAGSFYEQYF. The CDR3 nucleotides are TGTGCCAGCAGCCGGAAAGGAGCGGGAAGTTTTTACGAGCAGTACTTC.

CDR3 DNA sequence: TGCGCCAGCAGCTCCTTGACGGCCTGGAACACTGAAGCTTTCTTT. Protein sequence: CASSSLTAWNTEAFF. This chain links TRBV5-1 with TRBJ1-1; D gene unclear. Trimming removed 3 bases from V and 1 base from J, with 13 bases in between. Germline V gene sequence: CDR1 SGHRS, CDR2 YFSETQ. This CDR3 contains 15 residues.

CDR3 nucleotide sequence: TGCAGTGCTAGAGTTTGGGCGGCTCCTTCCTACGAGCAGTACTTC. The encoded protein is CSARVWAAPSYEQYF. V gene TRBV20-1 combines with J gene TRBJ2-7, with D hard to call. Germline V CDR1 and CDR2: DFQATT, SNEGSKA (reference sequence). V was shortened by 1 base and J by 1 base, with 14 bases between the two germline ends. This CDR3 has 15 amino acids.

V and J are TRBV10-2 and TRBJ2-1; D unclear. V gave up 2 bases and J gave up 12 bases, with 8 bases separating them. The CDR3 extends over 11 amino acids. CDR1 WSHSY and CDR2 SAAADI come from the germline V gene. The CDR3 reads CASSEGEPQFF. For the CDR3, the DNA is TGCGCCAGCAGTGAGGGGGAACCGCAGTTCTTC.

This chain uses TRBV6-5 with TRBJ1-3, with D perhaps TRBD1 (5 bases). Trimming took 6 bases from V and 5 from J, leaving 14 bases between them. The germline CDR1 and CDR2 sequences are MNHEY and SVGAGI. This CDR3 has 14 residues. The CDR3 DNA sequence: TGTGCCAGCAGAACCACACAGGACAGAAACACCATATATTTT. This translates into CASRTTQDRNTIYF.

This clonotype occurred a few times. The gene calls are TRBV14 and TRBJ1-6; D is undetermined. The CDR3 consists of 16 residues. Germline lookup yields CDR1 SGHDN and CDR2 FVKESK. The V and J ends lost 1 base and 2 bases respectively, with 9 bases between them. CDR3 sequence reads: CASSQAAGTYNSPLHF. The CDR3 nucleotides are TGTGCCAGCAGCCAAGCGGCGGGAACCTATAATTCACCCCTCCACTTT. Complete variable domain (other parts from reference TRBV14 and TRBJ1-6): EAGVTQFPSHSVIEKGQTVTLRCDPISGHDNLYWYRRVMGKEIKFLLHFVKESKQDESGMPNNRFLAERTGGTYSTLKVQPAELEDSGVYFCASSQAAGTYNSPLHFGNGTRLTVT.

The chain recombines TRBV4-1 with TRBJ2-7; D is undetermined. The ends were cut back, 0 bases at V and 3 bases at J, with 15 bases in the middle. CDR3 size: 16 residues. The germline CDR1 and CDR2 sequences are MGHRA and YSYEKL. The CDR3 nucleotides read TGCGCCAGCAGCCAAGATCGGGCTCCAGCAGACTACGAGCAGTACTTC. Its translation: CASSQDRAPADYEQYF.

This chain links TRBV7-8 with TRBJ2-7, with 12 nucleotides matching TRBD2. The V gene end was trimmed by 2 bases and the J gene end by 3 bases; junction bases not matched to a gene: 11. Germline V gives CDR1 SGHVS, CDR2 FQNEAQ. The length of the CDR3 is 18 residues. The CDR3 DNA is TGTGCCAGCAGCTTACCGGGACTAGCGGGTACCACCCTCTACGAGCAGTACTTC. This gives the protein CASSLPGLAGTTLYEQYF. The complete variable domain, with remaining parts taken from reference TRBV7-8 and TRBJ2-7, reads GAGVSQSPRYKVAKRGQDVALRCDPISGHVSLFWYQQALGQGPEFLTYFQNEAQLDKSGLPSDRFFAERPEGSVSTLKIQRTQQEDSAVYLCASSLPGLAGTTLYEQYFGPGTRLTVT.

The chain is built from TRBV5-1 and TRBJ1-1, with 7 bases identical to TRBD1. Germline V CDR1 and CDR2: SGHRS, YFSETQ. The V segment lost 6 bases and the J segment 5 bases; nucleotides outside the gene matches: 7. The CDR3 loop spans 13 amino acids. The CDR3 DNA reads TGCGCCAGCATCCAGACAGGGTCGACTGAAGCTTTCTTT. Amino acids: CASIQTGSTEAFF. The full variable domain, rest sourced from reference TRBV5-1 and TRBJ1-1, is KAGVTQTPRYLIKTRGQQVTLSCSPISGHRSVSWYQQTPGQGLQFLFEYFSETQRNKGNFPGRFSGRQFSNSRSEMNVSTLELGDSALYLCASIQTGSTEAFFGQGTRLTVV.

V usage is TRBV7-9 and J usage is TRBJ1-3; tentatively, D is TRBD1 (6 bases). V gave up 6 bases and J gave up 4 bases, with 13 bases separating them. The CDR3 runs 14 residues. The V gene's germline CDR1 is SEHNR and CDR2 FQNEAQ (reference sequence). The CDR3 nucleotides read TGTGCCAGCAGGGGGCAGGGGTCCGGAAACACCATATATTTT. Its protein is CASRGQGSGNTIYF.

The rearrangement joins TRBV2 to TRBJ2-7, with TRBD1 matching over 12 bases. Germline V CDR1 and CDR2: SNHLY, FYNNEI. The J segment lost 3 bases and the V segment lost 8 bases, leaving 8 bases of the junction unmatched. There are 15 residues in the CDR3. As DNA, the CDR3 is TGTGCCAGCGCCGGGACAGGGGGCTCCTACTACGAGCAGTACTTC. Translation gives CASAGTGGSYYEQYF. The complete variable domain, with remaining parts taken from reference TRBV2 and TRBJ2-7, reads EPEVTQTPSHQVTQMGQEVILRCVPISNHLYFYWYRQILGQKVEFLVSFYNNEISEKSEIFDDQFSVERPDGSNFTLKIRSTKLEDSAMYFCASAGTGGSYYEQYFGPGTRLTVT.

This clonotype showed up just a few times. CDR3 nucleotides: TGTGCCACCAGCGACCGGACAGTCCTGACCTACGAGCAGTACTTC. As protein: CATSDRTVLTYEQYF. The chain has TRBV15 and TRBJ2-7, with TRBD1 as a possible D gene (6 bases). With 5 bases removed from V and 2 bases from J, the gap between germline ends came to 16 bases. The CDR3 is 15 amino acids. Per germline, CDR1 LNHNV and CDR2 YYDKDF (reference sequence).

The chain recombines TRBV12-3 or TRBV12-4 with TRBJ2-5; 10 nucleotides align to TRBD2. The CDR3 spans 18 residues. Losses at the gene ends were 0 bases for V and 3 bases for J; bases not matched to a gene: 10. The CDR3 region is CASSLALAGAGGKETQYF. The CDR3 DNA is TGTGCCAGCAGTTTAGCCCTAGCGGGGGCCGGGGGTAAAGAGACCCAGTACTTC.

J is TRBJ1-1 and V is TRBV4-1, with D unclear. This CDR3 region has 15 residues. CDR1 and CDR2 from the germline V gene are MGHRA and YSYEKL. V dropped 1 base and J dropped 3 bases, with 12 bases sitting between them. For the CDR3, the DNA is TGCGCCAGCAGCCAAGTGTTTCAGTACCACACTGAAGCTTTCTTT. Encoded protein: CASSQVFQYHTEAFF.

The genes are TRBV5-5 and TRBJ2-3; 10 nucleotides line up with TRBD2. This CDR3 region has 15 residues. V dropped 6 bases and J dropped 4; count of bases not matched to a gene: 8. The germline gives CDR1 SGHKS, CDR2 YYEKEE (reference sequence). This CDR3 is CASTPSGGGADTQYF. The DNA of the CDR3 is TGTGCCAGCACGCCGAGCGGGGGGGGCGCAGATACGCAGTATTTT.

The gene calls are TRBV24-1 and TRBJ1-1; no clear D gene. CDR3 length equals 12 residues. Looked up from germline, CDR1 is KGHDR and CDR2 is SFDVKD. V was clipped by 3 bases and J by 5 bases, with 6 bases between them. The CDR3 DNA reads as TGTGCCACCAGTGATGAGACGACTGAAGCTTTCTTT. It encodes CATSDETTEAFF.

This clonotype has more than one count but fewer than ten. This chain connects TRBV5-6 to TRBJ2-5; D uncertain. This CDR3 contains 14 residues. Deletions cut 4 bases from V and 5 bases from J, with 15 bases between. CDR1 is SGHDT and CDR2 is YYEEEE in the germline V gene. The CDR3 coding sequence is TGTGCCAGCAGCCTCGCTCAGCCGCGGGAGACCCAGTACTTC. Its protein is CASSLAQPRETQYF. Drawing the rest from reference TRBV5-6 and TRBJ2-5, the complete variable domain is DAGVTQSPTHLIKTRGQQVTLRCSPKSGHDTVSWYQQALGQGPQFIFQYYEEEERQRGNFPDRFSGHQFPNYSSELNVNALLLGDSALYLCASSLAQPRETQYFGPGTRLLVL.

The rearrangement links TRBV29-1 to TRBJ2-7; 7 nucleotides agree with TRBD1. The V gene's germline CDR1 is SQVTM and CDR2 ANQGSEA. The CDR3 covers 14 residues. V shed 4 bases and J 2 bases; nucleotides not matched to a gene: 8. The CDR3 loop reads CSVGRETGTYEQYF. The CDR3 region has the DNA TGCAGCGTTGGGAGAGAGACAGGGACCTACGAGCAGTACTTC.

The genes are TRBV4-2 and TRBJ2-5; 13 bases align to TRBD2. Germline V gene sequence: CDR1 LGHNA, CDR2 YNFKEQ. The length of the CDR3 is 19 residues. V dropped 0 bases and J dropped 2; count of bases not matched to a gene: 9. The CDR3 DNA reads TGTGCCAGCAGCCAAGATTTGATGGGGACTAGCGGGATTCAAGAGACCCAGTACTTC. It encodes CASSQDLMGTSGIQETQYF.

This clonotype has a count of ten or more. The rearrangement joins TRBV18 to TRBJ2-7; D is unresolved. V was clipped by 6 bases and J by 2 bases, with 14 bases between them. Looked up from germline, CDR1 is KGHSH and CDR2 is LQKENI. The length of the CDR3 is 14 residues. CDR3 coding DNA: TGTGCCAGCTCCGACCTGGCCCAGGCCTACGAGCAGTACTTC. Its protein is CASSDLAQAYEQYF.

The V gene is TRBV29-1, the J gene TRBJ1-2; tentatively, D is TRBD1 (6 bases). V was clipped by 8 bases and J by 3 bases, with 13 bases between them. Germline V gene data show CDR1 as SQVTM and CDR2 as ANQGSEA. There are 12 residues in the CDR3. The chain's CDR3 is CSIAPGDYGYTF. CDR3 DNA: TGCAGCATTGCTCCAGGGGACTATGGCTACACCTTC.